The source of this TCR beta chain is a study of T cells in women clearing cervical HPV infection. Study at large: No precancer developed; the control's incident HPV16 infection cleared within 12 months. Case blood was drawn a median approximately 150 days after lesion detection.

Profiling relied on immunoSEQ multiplex PCR, and the TCRdb table lists in-frame clones only, not all of them. Found here are 30,000 to 40,000 clones; the top ten clones hold roughly 1.5%. Study results and limitations: It is unknown whether associations predate infection; no effector/memory or HPV-specific sorting.

CDR1 DFQATT and CDR2 SNEGSKA come from the germline V gene (reference sequence). The J segment lost 6 bases and the V segment lost 1 base, leaving 3 bases of the junction unmatched. CDR3 length: 13 amino acids. As for this clone: Its antigen is unknown. Read sequence stops 3 residues before the CDR3 end, and the germline J gene provides the missing end.

All participants had a single incident cervical HPV16 infection, and prevalent HPV16 infections were excluded. The sample comprised blood buffy coat. V and J are TRBV20-1 and TRBJ2-5, with 9 positions matching TRBD2. The sequence came from a woman between 18 and 70 years old with a cervical HPV16 infection that either progressed to CIN3+ or cleared (not recorded which). This CDR3 reads CSARVAGEKTQYF. The sequenced part of the CDR3 DNA is TGCAGTGCTAGAGTAGCGGGAGAGAAGACC.